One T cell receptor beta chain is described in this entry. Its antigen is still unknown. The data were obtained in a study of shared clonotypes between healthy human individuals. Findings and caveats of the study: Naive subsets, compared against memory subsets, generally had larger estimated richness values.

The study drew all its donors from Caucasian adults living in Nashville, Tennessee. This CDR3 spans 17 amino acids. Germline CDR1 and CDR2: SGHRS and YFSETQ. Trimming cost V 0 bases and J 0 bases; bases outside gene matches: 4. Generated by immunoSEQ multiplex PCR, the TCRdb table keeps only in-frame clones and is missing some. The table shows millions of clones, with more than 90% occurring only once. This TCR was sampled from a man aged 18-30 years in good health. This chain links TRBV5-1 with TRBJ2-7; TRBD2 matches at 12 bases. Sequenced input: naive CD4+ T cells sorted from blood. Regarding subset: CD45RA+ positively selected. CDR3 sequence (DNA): TGCGCCAGCAGCTTGGCGGTGACTAGCGGGAGCTCCTACGAGCAGTACTTC. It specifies CASSLAVTSGSSYEQYF.